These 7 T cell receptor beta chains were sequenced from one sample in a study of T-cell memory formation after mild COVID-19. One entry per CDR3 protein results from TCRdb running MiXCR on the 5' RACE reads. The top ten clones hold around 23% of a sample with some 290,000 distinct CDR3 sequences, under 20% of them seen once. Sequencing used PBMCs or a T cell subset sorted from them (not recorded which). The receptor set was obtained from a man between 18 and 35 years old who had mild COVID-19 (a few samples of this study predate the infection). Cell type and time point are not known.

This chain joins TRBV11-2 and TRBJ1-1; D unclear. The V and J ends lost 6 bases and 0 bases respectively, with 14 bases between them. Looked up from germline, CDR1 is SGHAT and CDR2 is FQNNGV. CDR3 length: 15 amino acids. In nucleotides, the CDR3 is TGTGCCAGCAGGCAAGCGGACGAGCTGAACACTGAAGCTTTCTTT. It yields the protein CASRQADELNTEAFF. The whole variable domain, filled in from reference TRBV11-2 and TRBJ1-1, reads EAGVAQSPRYKIIEKRQSVAFWCNPISGHATLYWYQQILGQGPKLLIQFQNNGVVDDSQLPKDRFSAERLKGVDSTLKIQPAKLEDSAVYLCASRQADELNTEAFFGQGTRLTVV.

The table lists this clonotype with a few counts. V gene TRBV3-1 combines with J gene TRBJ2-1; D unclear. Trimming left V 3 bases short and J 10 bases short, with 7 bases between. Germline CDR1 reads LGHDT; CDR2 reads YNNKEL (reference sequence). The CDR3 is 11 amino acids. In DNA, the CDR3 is TGTGCCAGCAGCCAGCTTTGGGAGCAGTTCTTC. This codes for CASSQLWEQFF.

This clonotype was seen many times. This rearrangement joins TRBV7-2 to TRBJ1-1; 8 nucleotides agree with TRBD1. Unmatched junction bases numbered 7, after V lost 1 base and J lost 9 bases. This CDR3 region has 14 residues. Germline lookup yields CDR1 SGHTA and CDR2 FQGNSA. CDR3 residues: CASSLGTGRRKAFF. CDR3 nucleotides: TGTGCCAGCAGCTTAGGGACAGGGAGGAGGAAAGCTTTCTTT.

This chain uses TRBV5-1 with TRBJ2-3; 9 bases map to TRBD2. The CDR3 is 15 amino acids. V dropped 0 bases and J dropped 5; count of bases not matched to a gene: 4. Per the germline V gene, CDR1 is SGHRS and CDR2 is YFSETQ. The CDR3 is CASSLGLAGLDTQYF. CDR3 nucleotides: TGCGCCAGCAGCTTGGGGCTAGCGGGGTTAGATACGCAGTATTTT.

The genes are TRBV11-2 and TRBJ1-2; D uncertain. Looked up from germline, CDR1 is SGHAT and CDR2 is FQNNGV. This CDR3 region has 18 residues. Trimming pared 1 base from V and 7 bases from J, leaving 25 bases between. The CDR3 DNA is TGTGCCAGCAGCTTAGTAGCCCCCCCGATACTGGGAGGTTTTGGCTACACCTTC. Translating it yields CASSLVAPPILGGFGYTF.

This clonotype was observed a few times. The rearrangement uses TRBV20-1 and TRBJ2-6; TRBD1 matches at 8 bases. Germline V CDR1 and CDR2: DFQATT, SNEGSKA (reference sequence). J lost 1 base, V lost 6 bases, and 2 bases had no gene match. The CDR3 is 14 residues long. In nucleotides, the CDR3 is TGCAGTGCGGACAGGGCGTCTGGGGCCAACGTCCTGACTTTC. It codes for CSADRASGANVLTF.

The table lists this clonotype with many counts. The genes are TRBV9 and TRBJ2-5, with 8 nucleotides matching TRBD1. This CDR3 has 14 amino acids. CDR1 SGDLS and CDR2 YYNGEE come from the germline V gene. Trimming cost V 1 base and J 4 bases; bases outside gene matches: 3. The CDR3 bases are TGTGCCAGCAGCGTATGGGGGACAGGAGAGACCCAGTACTTC. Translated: CASSVWGTGETQYF.